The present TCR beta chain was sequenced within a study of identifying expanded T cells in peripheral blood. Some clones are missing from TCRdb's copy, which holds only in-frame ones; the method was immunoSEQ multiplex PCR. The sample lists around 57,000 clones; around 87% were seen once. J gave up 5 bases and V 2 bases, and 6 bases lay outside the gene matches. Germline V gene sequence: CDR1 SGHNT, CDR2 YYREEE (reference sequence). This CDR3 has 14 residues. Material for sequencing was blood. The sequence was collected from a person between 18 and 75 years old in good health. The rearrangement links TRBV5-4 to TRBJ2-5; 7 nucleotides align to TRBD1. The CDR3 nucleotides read TGTGCCAGCAGCTTAAGACAGGGCGGGGAGACCCAGTACTTC. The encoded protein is CASSLRQGGETQYF.